A selection of T cell receptor beta chains follows, all from one sample in a study of beta chain features in type 1 diabetes. Method: immunoSEQ multiplex PCR; TCRdb's copy keeps in-frame clones and lacks some. The sample lists fewer than 250,000 clones; roughly 70% were seen once. The sample taken for sequencing was naive CD4+ T cells from blood. The receptors were sampled from a young man in good health. Both conserved end residues are part of each CDR3. D genes are given only for firm matches. Size tells how often a clone was seen (once, few, many) or the class of an expanded clone, and some rows leave it out.

few	TRBD2	TRBV29-1	TRBJ2-1	TGCAGCGTTGTCGCGGGGGGATTCTACAATGAGCAGTTCTTC	CSVVAGGFYNEQFF
few	TRBD2	TRBV25-1	TRBJ2-5	TGTGCCAGCAGGGTAGCGGGAGGTATGGAGACCCAGTACTTC	CASRVAGGMETQYF
few	NA	TRBV30	TRBJ2-1	TGTGCCTGGAGTGGCCCCGATGGCTTTGAGCAGTTCTTC	CAWSGPDGFEQFF
NA	TRBD1	TRBV19	TRBJ1-5	TGTGCCAGTAGCCGACAGGGCTATCAGCCCCAGCATTTT	CASSRQGYQPQHF
NA	NA	TRBV30	TRBJ2-7	TGTGCCTGGAGTGTGGGACTGCCTGCCTACGAGCAGTACTTC	CAWSVGLPAYEQYF
once	TRBD2	TRBV7-2	TRBJ2-1	TGTGCCAGCATCGCCGGGACTAGCTTCTACAATGAGCAGTTCTTC	CASIAGTSFYNEQFF
NA	NA	TRBV7-9	TRBJ2-3	TGTGCCAGCAGCTTAGTCCCGGACACAGATACGCAGTATTTT	CASSLVPDTDTQYF
NA	TRBD2	TRBV27	TRBJ2-3	TGTGCCAGCAGTTTAGTATCGGCTAGCGGGGGCCCCACAGATACGCAGTATTTT	CASSLVSASGGPTDTQYF
NA	TRBD1	TRBV9	TRBJ2-7	TGTGCCAGCAGCGCCTGGACAGGGGCAAACGAGCAGTACTTC	CASSAWTGANEQYF
NA	NA	TRBV30	TRBJ2-6	TGTGCCTGGAGTAGGGGCTCTGGGGCCAACGTCCTGACTTTC	CAWSRGSGANVLTF
once	TRBD1	TRBV28	TRBJ2-3	TGTGCCAGCAGTACCAGGACAGGGGGTCGCACAGATACGCAGTATTTT	CASSTRTGGRTDTQYF
NA	NA	TRBV7-9	TRBJ2-7	TGTGCCAGCCTAGTTAGAGGGGAGCAGTACTTC	CASLVRGEQYF
few	NA	TRBV30	TRBJ2-1	TGTGCCTGGGTCCCCCCATCGGGAAAAGGAGTCTTC	CAWVPPSGKGVF
NA	NA	TRBV5-4	TRBJ2-5	TGTGCCAGCAGCCCCGGGACTCTGGGGCGAGAGACCCAGTACTTC	CASSPGTLGRETQYF
NA	NA	TRBV20-1	TRBJ2-1	TGCAGTCCAAAGTCGTATGAGCAGTTCTTC	CSPKSYEQFF
NA	NA	TRBV30	TRBJ2-6	TGTGCCTGGATGGGATCTGGGGCCAACGTCCTGACTTTC	CAWMGSGANVLTF
NA	NA	TRBV13	TRBJ1-6	TGTGCCAGCAGCTTAGGCGCAAGACAGTATCACAATTCACCCCTCCACTTT	CASSLGARQYHNSPLHF
few	NA	TRBV20-1	TRBJ2-1	TGCAGTGCTCTTCTAGCGGAGCAGTTCTTC	CSALLAEQFF
few	NA	TRBV29-1	TRBJ2-7	TGCAGCGTGGGCCGTGTGGACACGGGGGAGCAGTACTTC	CSVGRVDTGEQYF
NA	TRBD2	TRBV4-3	TRBJ2-1	TGCGCCAGCAGCCAACTATTAGCGGGAGGGCCGGGTAATGAGCAGTTCTTC	CASSQLLAGGPGNEQFF
few	NA	TRBV9	TRBJ2-5	TGTGCCAGCAGCGAGAGTGCGGGGCAGATGGGGACCCAGTACTTC	CASSESAGQMGTQYF
NA	NA	TRBV2	TRBJ2-4	TGTGCCAGCAGTGAGGTACGGAACAAAAACATTCAGTACTTC	CASSEVRNKNIQYF
NA	TRBD1	TRBV29-1	TRBJ2-7	TGCAGCGCGGGACAGGGTAGTTCCTACGAGCAGTACTTC	CSAGQGSSYEQYF
NA	NA	TRBV7-2	TRBJ2-1	TGTGCCAGCAGCTTGGAACGTCGGCAGTTCTTC	CASSLERRQFF